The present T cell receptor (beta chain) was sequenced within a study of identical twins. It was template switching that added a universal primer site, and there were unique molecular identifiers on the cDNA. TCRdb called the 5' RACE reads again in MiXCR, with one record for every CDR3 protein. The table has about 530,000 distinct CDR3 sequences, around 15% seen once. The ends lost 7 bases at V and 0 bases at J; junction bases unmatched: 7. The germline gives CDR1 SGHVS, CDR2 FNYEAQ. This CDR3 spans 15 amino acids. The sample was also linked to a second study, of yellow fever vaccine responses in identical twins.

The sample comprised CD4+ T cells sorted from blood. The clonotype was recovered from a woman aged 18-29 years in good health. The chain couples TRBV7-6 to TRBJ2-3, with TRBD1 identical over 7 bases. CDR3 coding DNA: TGTGCCAGCAACCCGACAGGGTATAGCACAGATACGCAGTATTTT. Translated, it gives CASNPTGYSTDTQYF.